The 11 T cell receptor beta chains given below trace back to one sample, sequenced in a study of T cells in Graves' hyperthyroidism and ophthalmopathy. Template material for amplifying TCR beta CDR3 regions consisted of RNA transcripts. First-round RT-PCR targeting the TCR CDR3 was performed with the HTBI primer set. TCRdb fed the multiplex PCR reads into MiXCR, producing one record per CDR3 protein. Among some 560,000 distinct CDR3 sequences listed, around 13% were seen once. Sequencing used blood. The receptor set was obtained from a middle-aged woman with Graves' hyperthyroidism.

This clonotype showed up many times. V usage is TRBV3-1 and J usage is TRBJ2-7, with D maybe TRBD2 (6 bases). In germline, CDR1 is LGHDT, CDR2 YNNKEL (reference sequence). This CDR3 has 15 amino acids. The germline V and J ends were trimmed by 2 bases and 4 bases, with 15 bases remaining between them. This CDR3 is CASSQHVGRGYEQYF. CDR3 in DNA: TGTGCCAGCAGCCAACACGTCGGGAGAGGGTACGAGCAGTACTTC.

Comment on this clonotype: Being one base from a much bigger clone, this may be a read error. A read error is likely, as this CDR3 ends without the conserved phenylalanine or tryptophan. The CDR3 loop reads CSGGQSGLGNQPQHS. As DNA, the CDR3 is TGCAGTGGGGGACAATCGGGCCTTGGCAATCAGCCCCAGCATTCT. The rearrangement joins TRBV20-1 to TRBJ1-5; tentative D call: TRBD1 (6 bases). There are 15 residues in the CDR3. Germline CDR1 is DFQATT and CDR2 is SNEGSKA (reference sequence). V was pared by 7 bases and J by 2 bases, with 18 bases between.

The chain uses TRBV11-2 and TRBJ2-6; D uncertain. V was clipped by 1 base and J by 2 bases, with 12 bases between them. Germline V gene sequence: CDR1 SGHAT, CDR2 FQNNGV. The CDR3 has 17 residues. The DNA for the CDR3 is TGTGCCAGCAGCTTAGTAGCCTCTAATACTGGGGCCAACGTCCTGACTTTC. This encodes CASSLVASNTGANVLTF.

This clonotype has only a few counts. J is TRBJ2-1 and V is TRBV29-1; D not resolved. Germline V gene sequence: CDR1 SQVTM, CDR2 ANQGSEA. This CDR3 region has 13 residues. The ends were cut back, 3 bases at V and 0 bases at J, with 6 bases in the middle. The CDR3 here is CSVDLSSYNEQFF. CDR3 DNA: TGCAGCGTTGACCTGAGCTCCTACAATGAGCAGTTCTTC.

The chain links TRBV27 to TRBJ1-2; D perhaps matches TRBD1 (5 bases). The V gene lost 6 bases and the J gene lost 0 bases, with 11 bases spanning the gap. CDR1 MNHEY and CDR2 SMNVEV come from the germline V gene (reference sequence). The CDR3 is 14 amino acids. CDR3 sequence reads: CASSVGAPNYGYTF. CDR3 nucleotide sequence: TGTGCCAGCAGCGTCGGGGCACCTAACTATGGCTACACCTTC.

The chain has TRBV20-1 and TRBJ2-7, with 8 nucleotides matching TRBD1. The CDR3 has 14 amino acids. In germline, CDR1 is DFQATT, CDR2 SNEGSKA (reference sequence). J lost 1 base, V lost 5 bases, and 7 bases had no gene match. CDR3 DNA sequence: TGCAGTGCTTTCGACAGGGGAGGTTCCTACGAGCAGTACTTC. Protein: CSAFDRGGSYEQYF.

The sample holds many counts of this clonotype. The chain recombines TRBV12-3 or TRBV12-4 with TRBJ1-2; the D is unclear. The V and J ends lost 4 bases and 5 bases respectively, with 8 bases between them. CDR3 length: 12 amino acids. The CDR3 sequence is CASSSYTYGYTF. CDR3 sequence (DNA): TGTGCCAGCAGTTCCTACACTTATGGCTACACCTTC.

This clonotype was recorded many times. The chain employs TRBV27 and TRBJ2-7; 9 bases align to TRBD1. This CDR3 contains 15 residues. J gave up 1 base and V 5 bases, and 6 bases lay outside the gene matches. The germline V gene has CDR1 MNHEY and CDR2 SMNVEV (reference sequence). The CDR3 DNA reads TGTGCCAGCAGTCTACAGGGGGCTGGTTCCTACGAGCAGTACTTC. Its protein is CASSLQGAGSYEQYF.

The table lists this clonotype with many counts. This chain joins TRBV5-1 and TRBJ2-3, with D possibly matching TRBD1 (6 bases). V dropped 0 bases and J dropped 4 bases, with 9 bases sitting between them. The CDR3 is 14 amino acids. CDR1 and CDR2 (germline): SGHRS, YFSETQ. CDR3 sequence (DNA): TGCGCCAGCAGCTTGGAACAGGGACCAGATACGCAGTATTTT. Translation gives CASSLEQGPDTQYF.

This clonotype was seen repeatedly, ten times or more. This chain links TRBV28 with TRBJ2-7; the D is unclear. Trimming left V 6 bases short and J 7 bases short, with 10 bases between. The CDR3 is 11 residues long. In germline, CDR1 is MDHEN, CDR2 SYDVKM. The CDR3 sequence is CASSFVEEQYF. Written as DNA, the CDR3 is TGTGCCAGCAGCTTCGTTGAGGAGCAGTACTTC.

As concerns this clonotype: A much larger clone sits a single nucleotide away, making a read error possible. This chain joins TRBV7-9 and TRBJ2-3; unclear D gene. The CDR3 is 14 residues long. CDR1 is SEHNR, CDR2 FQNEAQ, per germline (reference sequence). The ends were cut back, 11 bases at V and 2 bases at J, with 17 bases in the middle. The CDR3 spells CAGTAGPYTDTQYF. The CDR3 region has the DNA TGTGCCGGCACAGCCGGGCCATACACAGATACGCAGTATTTT.